Listed here is a single T cell receptor (beta chain). What it recognizes is unknown. The sample is drawn from a study of T cell responses to AZD1222 COVID-19 vaccine. Notes on the study in general: Most donors were white British and more were female, and clonal diversity was possibly underestimated. Baseline antibody screening turned up just a handful of seropositive AZD1222 recipients.

Profiled with immunoSEQ multiplex PCR; TCRdb holds only in-frame clones, not every one. The table includes approximately 130,000 clones, approximately 85% detected once. The V end lost 8 bases, the J end lost 6 bases, and 11 bases lay between the germline ends. The length of the CDR3 is 12 residues. Germline V gene sequence: CDR1 ENHRY, CDR2 SYGVKD. V gene TRBV10-3 combines with J gene TRBJ2-1, with D perhaps TRBD1 (6 bases). The input for sequencing was peripheral blood, taken 28 days after the second dose of the MenACWY control vaccine. The source of this sequence is an adult who received the MenACWY meningococcal vaccine as a control. CDR3 sequence reads: CAIATGLNEQFF. The CDR3 DNA follows: TGTGCCATCGCAACAGGGCTCAATGAGCAGTTCTTC.